The 21 T cell receptor beta chains below come from one sample, sequenced in a study of radiotherapy plus CTLA-4 blockade in lung cancer. Assay used: immunoSEQ multiplex PCR; TCRdb lists only in-frame clones, some missing. The repertoire holds 45,000 to 55,000 clones, with 65% to 85% as singletons. Here the sequenced sample was peripheral blood, taken from a patient treated with radiotherapy plus ipilimumab. Receptor source: a human donor with non-small cell lung cancer who had stable disease on radiotherapy plus ipilimumab.

To note about this clone: Relative to the germline gene, one junction end is altered; a read error may explain this. This chain connects TRBV19 to TRBJ2-7; D ambiguous. This CDR3 comprises 12 residues. CDR1 and CDR2 (germline): LNHDA, SQIVND (reference sequence). CDR3 region: CASSPGPGHQTF. The CDR3 bases are TGTGCCAGTAGTCCAGGCCCGGGCCATCAGACGTTC.

Worth noting for this clone: In the same sample, other DNA sequences code for this CDR3. V and J are TRBV25-1 and TRBJ2-2, with a weak D call TRBD2 (5 bases). CDR3 length equals 14 residues. From germline, CDR1 is MGHDK and CDR2 SYGVNS. V was cut by 7 bases and J by 1 base, with 10 bases left in between. The chain's CDR3 is CASTREGNTGELFF. CDR3 sequence (DNA): TGTGCCAGCACCCGAGAGGGGAACACCGGGGAGCTGTTTTTT.

The genes are TRBV29-1 and TRBJ2-1; 9 bases are shared with TRBD2. Germline CDR1 is SQVTM and CDR2 is ANQGSEA. The CDR3 is 15 residues long. J was trimmed by 7 bases and V by 1 base; bases with no gene match: 8. The CDR3 reads CSVEVAGDRRNEQFF. CDR3 nucleotide sequence: TGCAGCGTTGAAGTAGCGGGAGACCGGAGGAATGAGCAGTTCTTC.

The V call is TRBV5-1, the J call TRBJ2-7; 7 nucleotides align to TRBD1. The CDR3 length is 19 residues. Germline V gene sequence: CDR1 SGHRS, CDR2 YFSETQ. J gave up 0 bases and V 0 bases, and 15 bases lay outside the gene matches. Written as DNA, the CDR3 is TGCGCCAGCAGCTTGGGACAGGGTCGAGGGATTCCTGGCTCCTACGAGCAGTACTTC. Translating it yields CASSLGQGRGIPGSYEQYF.

The chain carries TRBV6-1 and TRBJ1-5; D ambiguous. Deletions cut 6 bases from V and 2 bases from J, with 11 bases between. The germline V gene has CDR1 MNHNS and CDR2 SASEGT. This CDR3 is 14 amino acids long. Here the CDR3 DNA reads TGTGCCAGCAGCGCGGGGTCGGGCAATCAGCCCCAGCATTTT. Residues: CASSAGSGNQPQHF.

This chain joins TRBV7-2 and TRBJ1-2; TRBD1 agrees at 8 bases. Germline CDR1 SGHTA, CDR2 FQGNSA. V trimming: 1 base; J trimming: 7 bases; junction bases outside the gene matches: 5. The CDR3 loop spans 14 amino acids. CDR3 protein: CASSLGTGSIGYTF. CDR3 nucleotides: TGTGCCAGCAGCTTAGGGACAGGGTCCATTGGCTACACCTTC. The whole variable domain, filled in from reference TRBV7-2 and TRBJ1-2, reads GAGVSQSPSNKVTEKGKDVELRCDPISGHTALYWYRQSLGQGLEFLIYFQGNSAPDKSGLPSDRFSAERTGGSVSTLTIQRTQQEDSAVYLCASSLGTGSIGYTFGSGTRLTVV.

This clone was recorded a few times. The rearrangement uses TRBV2 and TRBJ1-1, with D unresolved. V dropped 2 bases and J dropped 1 base, with 14 bases sitting between them. Germline V gene sequence: CDR1 SNHLY, CDR2 FYNNEI. The CDR3 runs 16 residues. CDR3 bases: TGTGCCAGCAGTGAACTGGGGTGGGCAGAGAACACTGAAGCTTTCTTT. It specifies CASSELGWAENTEAFF.

The V and J genes are TRBV6-5 and TRBJ1-2; D not certain. The CDR3 length is 13 residues. CDR1 and CDR2 from the germline V gene are MNHEY and SVGAGI. Deletions cut 6 bases from V and 4 bases from J, with 12 bases between. CDR3 protein: CASRQPSTYGYTF. The CDR3 nucleotides read TGTGCCAGCAGACAGCCTAGTACCTATGGCTACACCTTC.

V gene TRBV6-5 combines with J gene TRBJ1-6; the match to TRBD1 covers 8 bases. Germline lookup yields CDR1 MNHEY and CDR2 SVGAGI. The CDR3 is 16 residues long. Trimming took 4 bases from V and 8 from J; bases not matched to a gene: 10. In DNA form, the CDR3 reads TGTGCCAGCAGTTCTTATGACAGGGGTTGGGATTCACCCCTCCACTTT. This codes for CASSSYDRGWDSPLHF.

This clone showed up just a few times. V usage is TRBV10-1 and J usage is TRBJ1-3; no reliable D call. Germline V CDR1 and CDR2: WNHNN, SYGVQD (reference sequence). The CDR3 extends over 14 amino acids. Trimming took off 4 bases at V and 0 bases at J, with 7 bases between the two ends. CDR3 in amino acids: CASSGGFSGNTIYF. CDR3 bases: TGCGCCAGCAGTGGAGGGTTCTCTGGAAACACCATATATTTT.

This chain connects TRBV28 to TRBJ1-5, with 7 positions matching TRBD1. Trimming removed 10 bases from V and 3 bases from J; junction bases left unmatched: 6. The CDR3 has 13 amino acids. Germline loops: CDR1 MDHEN, CDR2 SYDVKM. CDR3 amino acids: CAIGTATNQPQHF. The CDR3 DNA reads TGTGCCATTGGGACAGCCACCAATCAGCCCCAGCATTTT. Using reference TRBV28 and TRBJ1-5 for the parts outside the CDR3, the full variable domain is DVKVTQSSRYLVKRTGEKVFLECVQDMDHENMFWYRQDPGLGLRLIYFSYDVKMKEKGDIPEGYSVSREKKERFSLILESASTNQTSMYLCAIGTATNQPQHFGDGTRLSIL.

V and J are TRBV2 and TRBJ1-5; D remains ambiguous. This CDR3 is 14 amino acids long. Germline values: CDR1 SNHLY, CDR2 FYNNEI. V lost 6 bases to trimming and J lost 10 bases, with 19 bases between them. In DNA, the CDR3 is TGTGCCAGCAGCTTAGGGCAAAGGGTAAGTCCCCAGCATTTT. Translating it yields CASSLGQRVSPQHF.

The chain couples TRBV7-2 to TRBJ2-2; no clear D gene. The CDR3 is made up of 14 amino acids. The V and J ends lost 2 bases and 1 base respectively, with 5 bases between them. Germline CDR1 reads SGHTA; CDR2 reads FQGNSA. The CDR3 DNA follows: TGTGCCAGCAGCTTACTGGTGAACACCGGGGAGCTGTTTTTT. Amino acid sequence: CASSLLVNTGELFF.

The chain carries TRBV27 and TRBJ2-2; D perhaps matches TRBD2 (5 bases). The CDR3 covers 13 residues. The V gene lost 10 bases and the J gene lost 8 bases, with 17 bases spanning the gap. Germline V gene data show CDR1 as MNHEY and CDR2 as SMNVEV (reference sequence). The CDR3 reads CATTGVATGELFF. The DNA for the CDR3 is TGTGCCACCACCGGGGTAGCGACTGGGGAGCTGTTTTTT.

The chain links TRBV6-4 to TRBJ2-1; D is uncertain. V lost 2 bases and J lost 10, with 15 bases in between. Germline CDR1 reads MRHNA; CDR2 reads SNTAGT. The CDR3 is made up of 14 amino acids. The chain's CDR3 is CASSDVLASSEQFF. CDR3 DNA sequence: TGTGCCAGCAGTGACGTTTTGGCCAGCAGCGAGCAGTTCTTC.

The rearrangement joins TRBV15 to TRBJ1-1; 8 bases are a match to TRBD1. Germline CDR1 and CDR2: LNHNV and YYDKDF (reference sequence). This CDR3 is built from 15 residues. V trimming: 0 bases; J trimming: 0 bases; junction bases outside the gene matches: 0. The CDR3 here is CATSRETGVNTEAFF. CDR3 nucleotide sequence: TGTGCCACCAGCAGAGAGACAGGGGTGAACACTGAAGCTTTCTTT.

The rearrangement joins TRBV27 to TRBJ2-7; TRBD1 aligns across 9 bases. The CDR3 sequence is 14 residues long. The J segment lost 4 bases and the V segment lost 4 bases, leaving 5 bases of the junction unmatched. Germline-derived CDR1 and CDR2 are MNHEY and SMNVEV (reference sequence). The CDR3, as DNA: TGTGCCAGCAGTTACCGGACAGGGGCGTACGAGCAGTACGTC. Residues: CASSYRTGAYEQYV.

The chain joins TRBV20-1 to TRBJ1-5; tentative D call: TRBD1 (5 bases). The CDR3 has 11 residues. Between the trimmed V and J ends, which lost 4 bases and 11 bases, there was a span of 12 bases. Per germline, CDR1 DFQATT and CDR2 SNEGSKA (reference sequence). CDR3 coding DNA: TGCAGTGCTATTACAGGAAAGTCCCAGCATTTT. Protein sequence: CSAITGKSQHF.

The chain couples TRBV4-1 to TRBJ1-6; 10 bases map to TRBD1. Trimming at V came to 2 bases and at J to 0 bases, leaving 7 bases not matched to a gene. Germline lookup yields CDR1 MGHRA and CDR2 YSYEKL. This CDR3 contains 19 residues. This CDR3 is CASSQYRQGASSYNSPLHF. CDR3 DNA: TGCGCCAGCAGCCAATATAGACAGGGGGCGAGCTCCTATAATTCACCCCTCCACTTT.

This clone was seen a handful of times. This sequence joins TRBV6-5 and TRBJ2-2; D is ambiguous. The CDR3 contains 14 residues. V was trimmed by 7 bases and J by 6 bases, leaving 15 bases between them. Per germline, CDR1 MNHEY and CDR2 SVGAGI. The CDR3 region is CASKATTGPGELFF. The CDR3 DNA reads as TGTGCCAGCAAGGCGACCACCGGGCCCGGGGAGCTGTTTTTT.

V usage is TRBV5-6 and J usage is TRBJ2-3, with D perhaps matching TRBD2 (6 bases). Germline CDR1 SGHDT, CDR2 YYEEEE. CDR3 size: 15 residues. Trimming pared 3 bases from V and 0 bases from J, leaving 11 bases between. CDR3 in amino acids: CASSWGTESTDTQYF. The DNA for the CDR3 is TGTGCCAGCAGCTGGGGGACTGAGAGCACAGATACGCAGTATTTT.